The clone carrying this T cell receptor (beta chain) was observed once. The antigen remains unidentified. The same CDR3 is also encoded by other DNA sequences in this sample. The data derive from a study of T cell responses to AZD1222 COVID-19 vaccine. Whole-study findings and limits: Clonal diversity may have been underestimated in mostly white British donors.

Trimming removed 3 bases from V and 5 bases from J, with 4 bases in between. Germline lookup yields CDR1 KGHSH and CDR2 LQKENI. This CDR3 contains 12 residues. Profiling relied on immunoSEQ multiplex PCR, and the TCRdb table lists in-frame clones only, not all of them. The sample lists some 140,000 clones; approximately 90% were seen once. This sequence was found in an adult in good health. V gene TRBV18 combines with J gene TRBJ2-2, with no clear D. Sample: peripheral blood, taken on day 0 of AZD1222 vaccination. The CDR3: CASSPLTGELFF. The CDR3 region has the DNA TGTGCCAGCTCACCTCTGACCGGGGAGCTGTTTTTT. Using reference TRBV18 and TRBJ2-2 for the parts outside the CDR3, the full variable domain is NAGVMQNPRHLVRRRGQEARLRCSPMKGHSHVYWYRQLPEEGLKFMVYLQKENIIDESGMPKERFSAEFPKEGPSILRIQQVVRGDSAAYFCASSPLTGELFFGEGSRLTVL.